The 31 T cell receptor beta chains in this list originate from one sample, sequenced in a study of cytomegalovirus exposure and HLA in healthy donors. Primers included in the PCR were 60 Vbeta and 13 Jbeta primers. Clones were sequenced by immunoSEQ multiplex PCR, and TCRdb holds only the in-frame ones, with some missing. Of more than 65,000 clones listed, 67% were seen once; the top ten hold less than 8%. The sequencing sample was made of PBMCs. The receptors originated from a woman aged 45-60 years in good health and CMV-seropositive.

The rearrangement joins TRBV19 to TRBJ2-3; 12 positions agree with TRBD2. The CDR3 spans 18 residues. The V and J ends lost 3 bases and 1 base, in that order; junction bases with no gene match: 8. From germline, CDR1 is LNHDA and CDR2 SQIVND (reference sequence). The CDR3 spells CASSMSSGGAIGTDTQYF. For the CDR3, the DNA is TGTGCCAGTAGTATGTCTAGCGGGGGGGCTATTGGCACAGATACGCAGTATTTT. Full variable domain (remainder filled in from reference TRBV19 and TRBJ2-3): DGGITQSPKYLFRKEGQNVTLSCEQNLNHDAMYWYRQDPGQGLRLIYYSQIVNDFQKGDIAEGYSVSREKKESFPLTVTSAQKNPTAFYLCASSMSSGGAIGTDTQYFGPGTRLTVL.

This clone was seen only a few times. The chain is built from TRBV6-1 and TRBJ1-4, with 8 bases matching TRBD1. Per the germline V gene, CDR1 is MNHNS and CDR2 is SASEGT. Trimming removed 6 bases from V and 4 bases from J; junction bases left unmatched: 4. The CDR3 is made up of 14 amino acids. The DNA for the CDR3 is TGTGCCAGCAGATCAGACAGGGGTAATGAAAAACTGTTTTTT. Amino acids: CASRSDRGNEKLFF.

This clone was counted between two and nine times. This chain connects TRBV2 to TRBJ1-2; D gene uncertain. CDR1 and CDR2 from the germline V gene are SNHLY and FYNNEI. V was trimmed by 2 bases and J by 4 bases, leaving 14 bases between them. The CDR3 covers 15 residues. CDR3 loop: CASSERGGPLYGYTF. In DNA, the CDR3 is TGTGCCAGCAGTGAACGGGGAGGGCCTCTCTATGGCTACACCTTC.

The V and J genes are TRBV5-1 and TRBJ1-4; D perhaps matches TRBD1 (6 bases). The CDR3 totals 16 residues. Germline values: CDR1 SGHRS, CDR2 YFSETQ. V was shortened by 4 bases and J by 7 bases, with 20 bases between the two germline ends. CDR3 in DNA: TGCGCCAGCAGCCCAACCGGGGGGGGCTGGGGTGAAAAACTGTTTTTT. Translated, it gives CASSPTGGGWGEKLFF.

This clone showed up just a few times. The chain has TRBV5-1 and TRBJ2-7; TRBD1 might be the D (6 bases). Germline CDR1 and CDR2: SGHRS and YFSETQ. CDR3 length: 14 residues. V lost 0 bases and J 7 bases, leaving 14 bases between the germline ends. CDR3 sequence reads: CASSLAVGAREQYF. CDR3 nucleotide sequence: TGCGCCAGCAGCTTGGCCGTGGGGGCGCGGGAGCAGTACTTC.

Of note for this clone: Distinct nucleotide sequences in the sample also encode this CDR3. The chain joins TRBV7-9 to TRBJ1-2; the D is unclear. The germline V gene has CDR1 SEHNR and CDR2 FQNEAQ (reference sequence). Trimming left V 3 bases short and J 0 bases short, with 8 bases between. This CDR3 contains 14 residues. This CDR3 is CASSLEAANYGYTF. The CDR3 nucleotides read TGTGCCAGCAGCTTGGAGGCAGCTAACTATGGCTACACCTTC.

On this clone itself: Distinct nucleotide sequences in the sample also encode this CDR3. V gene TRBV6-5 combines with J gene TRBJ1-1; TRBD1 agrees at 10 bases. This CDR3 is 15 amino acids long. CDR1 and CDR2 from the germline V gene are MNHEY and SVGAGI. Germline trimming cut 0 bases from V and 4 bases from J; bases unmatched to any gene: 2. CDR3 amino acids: CASSYSRTGGTEAFF. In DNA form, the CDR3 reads TGTGCCAGCAGTTACTCGAGGACAGGGGGCACTGAAGCTTTCTTT.

The CDR3 sequence: CASSSLGGQTKRPNTEAFF. In DNA, the CDR3 is TGTGCCAGCAGTTCTCTGGGGGGGCAGACGAAGAGACCGAACACTGAAGCTTTCTTT. V is TRBV28 and J is TRBJ1-1; tentative D call: TRBD1 (6 bases). Deletions cut 4 bases from V and 1 base from J, with 25 bases between. From germline, CDR1 is MDHEN and CDR2 SYDVKM. The CDR3 consists of 19 residues.

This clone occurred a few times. The CDR3 is CASSGTDRYNEQFF. The CDR3 nucleotides are TGTGCCAGCAGTGGTACCGACAGGTACAATGAGCAGTTCTTC. The chain employs TRBV27 and TRBJ2-1; possible D gene TRBD1, 6 bases. Trimming removed 5 bases from V and 4 bases from J, with 12 bases in between. The CDR3 has 14 residues. Germline CDR1 MNHEY, CDR2 SMNVEV (reference sequence).

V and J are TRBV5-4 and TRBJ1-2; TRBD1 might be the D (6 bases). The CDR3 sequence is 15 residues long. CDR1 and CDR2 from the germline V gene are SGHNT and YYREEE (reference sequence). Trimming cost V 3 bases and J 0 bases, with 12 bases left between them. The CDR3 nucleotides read TGTGCCAGCAGCTCCCCTCCAGGGGCTAACTATGGCTACACCTTC. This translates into CASSSPPGANYGYTF.

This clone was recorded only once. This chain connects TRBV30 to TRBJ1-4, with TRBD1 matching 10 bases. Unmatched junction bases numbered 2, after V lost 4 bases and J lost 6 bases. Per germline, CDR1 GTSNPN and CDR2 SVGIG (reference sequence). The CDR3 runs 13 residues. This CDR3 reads CAWTGTGDEKLFF. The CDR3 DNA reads TGTGCCTGGACCGGGACAGGGGATGAAAAACTGTTTTTT.

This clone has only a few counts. The DNA for the CDR3 is TGCGCCAGCAGCTTGGCGGGAGGTACCGGGGAGCTGTTTTTT. This sequence encodes CASSLAGGTGELFF. The chain carries TRBV5-1 and TRBJ2-2, with 7 bases identical to TRBD2. Germline CDR1 and CDR2: SGHRS and YFSETQ. J was trimmed by 5 bases and V by 0 bases; bases with no gene match: 1. The CDR3 extends over 14 amino acids.

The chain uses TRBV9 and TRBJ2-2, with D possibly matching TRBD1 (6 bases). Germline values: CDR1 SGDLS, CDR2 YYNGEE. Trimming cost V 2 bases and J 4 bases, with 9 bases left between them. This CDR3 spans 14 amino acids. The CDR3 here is CASSVHRATGELFF. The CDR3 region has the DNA TGTGCCAGCAGCGTCCACAGGGCCACCGGGGAGCTGTTTTTT.

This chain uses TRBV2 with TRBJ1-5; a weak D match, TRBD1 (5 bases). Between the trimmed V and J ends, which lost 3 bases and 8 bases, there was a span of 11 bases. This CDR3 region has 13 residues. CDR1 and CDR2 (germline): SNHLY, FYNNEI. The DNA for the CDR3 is TGTGCCAGCAGTGAGAGGACAAGGGAGCCCCAGCATTTT. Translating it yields CASSERTREPQHF.

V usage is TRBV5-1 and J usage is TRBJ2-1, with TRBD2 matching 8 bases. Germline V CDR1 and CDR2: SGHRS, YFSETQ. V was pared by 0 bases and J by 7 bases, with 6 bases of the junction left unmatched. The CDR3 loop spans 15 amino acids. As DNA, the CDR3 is TGCGCCAGCAGCTTGGTTTTAGCGGGGTTGAATGAGCAGTTCTTC. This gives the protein CASSLVLAGLNEQFF. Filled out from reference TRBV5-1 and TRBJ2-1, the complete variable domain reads KAGVTQTPRYLIKTRGQQVTLSCSPISGHRSVSWYQQTPGQGLQFLFEYFSETQRNKGNFPGRFSGRQFSNSRSEMNVSTLELGDSALYLCASSLVLAGLNEQFFGPGTRLTVL.

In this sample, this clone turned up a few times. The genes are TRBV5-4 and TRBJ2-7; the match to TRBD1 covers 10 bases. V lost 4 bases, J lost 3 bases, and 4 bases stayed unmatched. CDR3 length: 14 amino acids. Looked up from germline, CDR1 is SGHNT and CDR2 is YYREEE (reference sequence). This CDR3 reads CASSDDRGLYEQYF. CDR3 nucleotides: TGTGCCAGCAGCGACGACAGGGGGCTCTACGAGCAGTACTTC.

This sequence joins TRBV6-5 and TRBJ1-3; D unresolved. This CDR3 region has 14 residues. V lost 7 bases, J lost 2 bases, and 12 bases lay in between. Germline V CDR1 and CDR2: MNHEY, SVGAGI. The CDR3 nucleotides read TGTGCCAGCACCCCGGGAGGAACTGGAAACACCATATATTTT. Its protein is CASTPGGTGNTIYF.

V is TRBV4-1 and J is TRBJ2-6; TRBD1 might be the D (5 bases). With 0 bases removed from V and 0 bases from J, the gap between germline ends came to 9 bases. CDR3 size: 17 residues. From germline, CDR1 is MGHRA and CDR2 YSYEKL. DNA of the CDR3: TGCGCCAGCAGCCAAGATCGTAGGGGCTCTGGGGCCAACGTCCTGACTTTC. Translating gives CASSQDRRGSGANVLTF.

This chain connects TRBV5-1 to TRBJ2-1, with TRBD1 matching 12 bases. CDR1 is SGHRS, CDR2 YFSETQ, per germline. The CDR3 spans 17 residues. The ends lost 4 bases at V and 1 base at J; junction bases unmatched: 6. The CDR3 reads CASSPGQGALSYNEQFF. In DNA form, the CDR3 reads TGCGCCAGCAGCCCGGGACAGGGGGCTCTGTCCTACAATGAGCAGTTCTTC.

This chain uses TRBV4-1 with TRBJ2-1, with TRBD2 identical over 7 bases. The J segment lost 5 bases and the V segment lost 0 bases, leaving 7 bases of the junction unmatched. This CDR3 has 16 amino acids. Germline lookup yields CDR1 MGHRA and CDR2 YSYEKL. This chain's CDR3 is CASSQDLSGEHNEQFF. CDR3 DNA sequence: TGCGCCAGCAGCCAAGACTTAAGCGGGGAGCACAATGAGCAGTTCTTC.

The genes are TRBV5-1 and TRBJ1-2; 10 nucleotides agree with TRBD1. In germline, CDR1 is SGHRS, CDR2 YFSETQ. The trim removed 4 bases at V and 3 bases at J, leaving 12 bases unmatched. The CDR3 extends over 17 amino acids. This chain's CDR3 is CASSLGQGGSSHYGYTF. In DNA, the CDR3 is TGCGCCAGCAGCCTAGGACAGGGGGGTTCAAGTCACTATGGCTACACCTTC. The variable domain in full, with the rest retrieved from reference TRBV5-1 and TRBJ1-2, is KAGVTQTPRYLIKTRGQQVTLSCSPISGHRSVSWYQQTPGQGLQFLFEYFSETQRNKGNFPGRFSGRQFSNSRSEMNVSTLELGDSALYLCASSLGQGGSSHYGYTFGSGTRLTVV.

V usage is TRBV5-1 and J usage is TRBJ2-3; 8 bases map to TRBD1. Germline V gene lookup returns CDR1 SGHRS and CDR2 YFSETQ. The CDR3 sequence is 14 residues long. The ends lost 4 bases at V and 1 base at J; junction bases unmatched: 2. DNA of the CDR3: TGCGCCAGCAGCCTGGACAGGGGCACAGATACGCAGTATTTT. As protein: CASSLDRGTDTQYF.

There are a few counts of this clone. CDR3 amino acids: CASSTPETGRSEGYTF. CDR3 bases: TGTGCCAGCAGTACCCCCGAGACAGGGAGGTCTGAGGGCTACACCTTC. This rearrangement joins TRBV6-6 to TRBJ1-2; 7 positions agree with TRBD1. Germline V gene sequence: CDR1 MNHNY, CDR2 SVGAGI (reference sequence). This CDR3 has 16 amino acids. With 5 bases clipped from V and 8 bases from J, the junction kept 17 bases outside the gene matches.

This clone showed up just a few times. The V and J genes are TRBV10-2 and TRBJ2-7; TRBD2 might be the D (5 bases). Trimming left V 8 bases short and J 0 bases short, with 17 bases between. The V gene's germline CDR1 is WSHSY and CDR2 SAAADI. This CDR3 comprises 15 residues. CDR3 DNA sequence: TGCGCCAGCGGGTCCCGGGGAAGGAGCTCCTACGAGCAGTACTTC. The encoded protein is CASGSRGRSSYEQYF.

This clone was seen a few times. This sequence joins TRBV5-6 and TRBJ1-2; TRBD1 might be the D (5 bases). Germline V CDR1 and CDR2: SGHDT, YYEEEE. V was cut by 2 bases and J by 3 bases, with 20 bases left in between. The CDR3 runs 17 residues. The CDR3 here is CASSFQLRGGSDYGYTF. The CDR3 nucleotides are TGTGCCAGCAGCTTTCAACTCCGCGGGGGGAGCGACTATGGCTACACCTTC.

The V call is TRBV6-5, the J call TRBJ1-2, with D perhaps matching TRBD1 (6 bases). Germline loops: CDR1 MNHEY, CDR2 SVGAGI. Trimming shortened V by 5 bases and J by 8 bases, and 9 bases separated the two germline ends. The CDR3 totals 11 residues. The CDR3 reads CASSQGRGYTF. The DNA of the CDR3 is TGTGCCAGCAGTCAGGGGCGAGGCTACACCTTC.

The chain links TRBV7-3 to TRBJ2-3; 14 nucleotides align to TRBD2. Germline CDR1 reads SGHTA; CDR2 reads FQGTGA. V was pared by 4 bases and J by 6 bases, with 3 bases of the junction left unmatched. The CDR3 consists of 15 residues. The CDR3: CASSSGTSGGDTQYF. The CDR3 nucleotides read TGTGCCAGCAGCTCCGGGACTAGCGGGGGTGATACGCAGTATTTT.

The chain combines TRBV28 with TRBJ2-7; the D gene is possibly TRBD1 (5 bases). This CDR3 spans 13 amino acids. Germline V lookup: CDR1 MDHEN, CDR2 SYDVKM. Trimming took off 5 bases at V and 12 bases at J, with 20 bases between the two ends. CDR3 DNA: TGTGCCAGCAGTCCACATGAAGGGGTCCGTCGGTACGTC. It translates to CASSPHEGVRRYV.

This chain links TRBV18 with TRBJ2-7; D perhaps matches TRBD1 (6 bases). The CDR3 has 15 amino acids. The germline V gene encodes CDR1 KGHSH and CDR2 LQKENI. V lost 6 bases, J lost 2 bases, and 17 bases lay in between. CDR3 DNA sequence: TGTGCCAGCTCCACCAAAGGGACACCTACCTACGAGCAGTACTTC. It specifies CASSTKGTPTYEQYF.

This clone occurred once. In DNA form, the CDR3 reads TGTGCCAGCAGCCCCCCCGGGGGGCGCGCTAATGAAAAACTGTTTTTT. It specifies CASSPPGGRANEKLFF. The rearrangement uses TRBV4-2 and TRBJ1-4, with D maybe TRBD1 (6 bases). Trimming left V 4 bases short and J 3 bases short, with 15 bases between. The CDR3 is made up of 16 amino acids. Per the germline V gene, CDR1 is LGHNA and CDR2 is YNFKEQ.

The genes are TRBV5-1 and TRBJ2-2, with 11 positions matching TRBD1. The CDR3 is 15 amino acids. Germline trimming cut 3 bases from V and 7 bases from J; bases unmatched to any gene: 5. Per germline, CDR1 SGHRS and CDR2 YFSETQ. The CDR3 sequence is CASSSGQGAVGELFF. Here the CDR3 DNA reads TGCGCCAGCAGCTCTGGACAGGGGGCGGTCGGGGAGCTGTTTTTT.